The next 32 T cell receptor beta chains were all read from a single sample in a study of Ad26.COV2.S vaccination and SARS-CoV-2 variants. Only in-frame clones appear in the TCRdb table, and some are missing; sequencing was by immunoSEQ multiplex PCR. The table lists 410,000 or so clones, 90% of them singletons. As to treatment: some 20 received Ad26.COV2.S at low or high dose, single or two shots; roughly five received placebo; per-sample allocation not given. Vaccine and placebo recipients were sampled on day 63 after the first injection. The specimen comprised peripheral blood, sampled in a trial of Ad26.COV2.S vaccine versus placebo. The source of these receptors is a person aged 18-60 years who received the Ad26.COV2.S COVID-19 vaccine or a placebo.

The rearrangement joins TRBV27 to TRBJ2-3; 11 bases fit TRBD2. The CDR3 length is 15 residues. The germline CDR1 and CDR2 sequences are MNHEY and SMNVEV (reference sequence). V lost 6 bases to trimming and J lost 0 bases; unmatched junction nucleotides: 2. CDR3 nucleotide sequence: TGTGCCAGCAGCCGGACTAGCGGGAGCACAGATACGCAGTATTTT. Translating gives CASSRTSGSTDTQYF.

This rearrangement joins TRBV2 to TRBJ2-3; D remains ambiguous. The V gene lost 1 base and the J gene lost 3 bases, with 5 bases spanning the gap. The CDR3 consists of 13 residues. Per the germline V gene, CDR1 is SNHLY and CDR2 is FYNNEI. Here the CDR3 DNA reads TGTGCCAGCAGTGAAGACGAAACAGATACGCAGTATTTT. Its protein is CASSEDETDTQYF.

The genes are TRBV6-5 and TRBJ1-2; D unclear. Trimming stripped 0 bases from V and 0 bases from J, with 2 bases between. The germline CDR1 and CDR2 sequences are MNHEY and SVGAGI. This CDR3 region has 13 residues. CDR3 protein: CASSYSANYGYTF. The CDR3 bases are TGTGCCAGCAGTTACTCGGCTAACTATGGCTACACCTTC.

The chain has TRBV7-2 and TRBJ2-5; 8 bases map to TRBD2. The CDR3 is made up of 14 amino acids. The trim removed 5 bases at V and 3 bases at J, leaving 5 bases unmatched. CDR1 and CDR2 from the germline V gene are SGHTA and FQGNSA. The CDR3, as DNA: TGTGCCAGCAGCCCCGGGACTAGGGAAGAGACCCAGTACTTC. This encodes CASSPGTREETQYF.

This clone appeared a single time. Other DNA sequences in the same sample also yield this CDR3. The V call is TRBV10-2, the J call TRBJ2-7; D gene unclear. Germline CDR1 reads WSHSY; CDR2 reads SAAADI. Trimming cost V 5 bases and J 1 base, with 3 bases left between them. The CDR3 covers 11 residues. CDR3 bases: TGCGCCAGCAGTACATCCTACGAGCAGTACTTC. Amino acids: CASSTSYEQYF.

This chain connects TRBV7-9 to TRBJ1-4, with D unresolved. The CDR3 is made up of 15 amino acids. Germline CDR1 and CDR2: SEHNR and FQNEAQ (reference sequence). Between the trimmed V and J ends, which lost 1 base and 2 bases, there was a span of 8 bases. This chain's CDR3 is CASSLGGLTNEKLFF. Here the CDR3 DNA reads TGTGCCAGCAGCTTAGGGGGTCTGACTAATGAAAAACTGTTTTTT.

The chain has TRBV10-3 and TRBJ2-5, with TRBD2 as a possible D gene (5 bases). Germline-derived CDR1 and CDR2 are ENHRY and SYGVKD. The V end lost 0 bases, the J end lost 3 bases, and 14 bases lay between the germline ends. This CDR3 region has 16 residues. The CDR3 here is CAISESAGYSKETQYF. CDR3 in DNA: TGTGCCATCAGTGAGTCCGCGGGCTACTCAAAAGAGACCCAGTACTTC.

The chain links TRBV24-1 to TRBJ1-2; D unclear. Between the trimmed V and J ends, which lost 8 bases and 5 bases, there was a span of 20 bases. This CDR3 has 15 residues. Germline V gives CDR1 KGHDR, CDR2 SFDVKD. The CDR3 DNA sequence: TGTGCCACCATCCAAGTCGGGTCCGGGAGATATGGCTACACCTTC. Residues: CATIQVGSGRYGYTF.

This rearrangement joins TRBV5-6 to TRBJ1-1; D unclear. CDR3 size: 12 residues. Looked up from germline, CDR1 is SGHDT and CDR2 is YYEEEE. Between the trimmed V and J ends, which lost 2 bases and 4 bases, there was a span of 6 bases. The CDR3 protein is CASSFSSTEAFF. Written as DNA, the CDR3 is TGTGCCAGCAGCTTCTCAAGCACTGAAGCTTTCTTT.

The rearrangement links TRBV4-1 to TRBJ2-7; 12 bases agree with TRBD2. Germline values: CDR1 MGHRA, CDR2 YSYEKL. With 6 bases clipped from V and 4 bases from J, the junction kept 7 bases outside the gene matches. This CDR3 is built from 15 residues. For the CDR3, the DNA is TGCGCCAGCAGTCCCGGACTAGCGGGGTATTACGAGCAGTACTTC. It translates to CASSPGLAGYYEQYF.

This chain uses TRBV30 with TRBJ1-2; D gene ambiguous. This CDR3 comprises 13 residues. The germline V gene has CDR1 GTSNPN and CDR2 SVGIG (reference sequence). Deletions cut 4 bases from V and 4 bases from J, with 13 bases between. CDR3 sequence reads: CAWTRVPSYGYTF. CDR3 in DNA: TGTGCCTGGACTCGGGTTCCAAGCTATGGCTACACCTTC.

The chain couples TRBV29-1 to TRBJ2-2, with 10 bases fitting TRBD2. V was pared by 2 bases and J by 7 bases, with 4 bases of the junction left unmatched. The CDR3 runs 14 residues. In germline, CDR1 is SQVTM, CDR2 ANQGSEA. For the CDR3, the DNA is TGCAGCGTTGAAAGCGGGAGGGCCAGCGGGGAGCTGTTTTTT. Translated: CSVESGRASGELFF.

The V call is TRBV7-8, the J call TRBJ2-7, with D possibly being TRBD2 (6 bases). The CDR3 length is 13 residues. Between the trimmed V and J ends, which lost 7 bases and 2 bases, there was a span of 12 bases. The germline V gene encodes CDR1 SGHVS and CDR2 FQNEAQ. The DNA of the CDR3 is TGTGCCAGCACCAAGGGACTTCCCTACGAGCAGTACTTC. Encoded protein: CASTKGLPYEQYF.

The V call is TRBV4-1, the J call TRBJ2-1, with 7 positions matching TRBD2. The germline V gene has CDR1 MGHRA and CDR2 YSYEKL. The CDR3 sequence is 16 residues long. V lost 0 bases to trimming and J lost 4 bases; unmatched junction nucleotides: 6. The CDR3 sequence: CASSQETSVGYNEQFF. DNA of the CDR3: TGCGCCAGCAGCCAAGAAACTAGCGTAGGATACAATGAGCAGTTCTTC.

This chain uses TRBV6-2 or TRBV6-3 with TRBJ2-7; D unresolved. This CDR3 has 12 residues. The V gene's germline CDR1 is MNHEY and CDR2 SVGEGT. V was trimmed by 6 bases and J by 5 bases, leaving 11 bases between them. The CDR3 loop is CASSQTEHEQYF. The DNA of the CDR3 is TGTGCCAGCAGCCAGACGGAACACGAGCAGTACTTC.

The chain links TRBV30 to TRBJ2-3; TRBD1 matches 8 bases. Germline V lookup: CDR1 GTSNPN, CDR2 SVGIG (reference sequence). Trimming removed 1 base from V and 8 bases from J; junction bases left unmatched: 5. The CDR3 length is 13 residues. In nucleotides, the CDR3 is TGTGCCTGGAGTGGGACAGGGCAGGGTACGCAGTATTTT. This gives the protein CAWSGTGQGTQYF.

A single count supports this clone. The chain combines TRBV5-4 with TRBJ2-7; 7 positions agree with TRBD2. Looked up from germline, CDR1 is SGHNT and CDR2 is YYREEE (reference sequence). CDR3 length: 14 residues. The V segment lost 5 bases and the J segment 1 base; nucleotides outside the gene matches: 6. The CDR3 reads CASSYSGFSYEQYF. In DNA, the CDR3 is TGTGCCAGCAGTTATAGCGGGTTTTCCTACGAGCAGTACTTC.

The CDR3 sequence: CASSRSSLGSGELFF. The CDR3 DNA is TGTGCCAGCAGCCGGAGTTCGCTCGGGTCCGGGGAGCTGTTTTTT. V and J are TRBV7-9 and TRBJ2-2; D call uncertain. Germline V gene lookup returns CDR1 SEHNR and CDR2 FQNEAQ (reference sequence). Trimming took off 5 bases at V and 6 bases at J, with 16 bases between the two ends. The CDR3 consists of 15 residues.

The chain employs TRBV14 and TRBJ2-1, with a weak D call TRBD2 (6 bases). The ends were cut back, 2 bases at V and 4 bases at J, with 9 bases in the middle. The V gene's germline CDR1 is SGHDN and CDR2 FVKESK. The CDR3 runs 14 residues. The CDR3 protein is CASSQPSGYNEQFF. The CDR3 DNA is TGTGCCAGCAGCCAACCCAGCGGGTACAATGAGCAGTTCTTC.

The CDR3 coding sequence is TGTGCCAGCAGTCTAGCGGGAGGTCGGCAGCAGACCCAGTACTTC. Its protein is CASSLAGGRQQTQYF. The V and J genes are TRBV6-5 and TRBJ2-5; 11 nucleotides agree with TRBD2. The CDR3 sequence is 15 residues long. The germline CDR1 and CDR2 sequences are MNHEY and SVGAGI. V was clipped by 5 bases and J by 6 bases; unmatched bases: 8.

The chain has TRBV3-1 (or the pseudogene TRBV3-2) and TRBJ1-3; TRBD1 might be the D (6 bases). The length of the CDR3 is 17 residues. The germline V and J ends were trimmed by 4 bases and 0 bases, with 16 bases remaining between them. Germline lookup yields CDR1 LGHDT and CDR2 YNNKEL (reference sequence). CDR3 in DNA: TGTGCCAGCAGCCTCGGGGGGCAGGGGCACTCTGGAAACACCATATATTTT. Encoded protein: CASSLGGQGHSGNTIYF.

The chain combines TRBV30 with TRBJ1-3, with unresolved D. The CDR3 is 15 residues long. Germline CDR1 and CDR2: GTSNPN and SVGIG (reference sequence). V was shortened by 8 bases and J by 4 bases, with 21 bases between the two germline ends. The CDR3 DNA is TGTGCCGGAACTACCCGGCACCGACCGGGAAACACCATATATTTT. Protein product: CAGTTRHRPGNTIYF.

This clone has a single count. This chain uses TRBV6-2 or TRBV6-3 with TRBJ2-2; 7 nucleotides align to TRBD1. V lost 6 bases, J lost 2 bases, and 3 bases stayed unmatched. The CDR3 is 14 residues long. Germline CDR1 and CDR2: MNHEY and SVGEGT. The CDR3 bases are TGTGCCAGCAGCCGGACAGGCAACACCGGGGAGCTGTTTTTT. Protein: CASSRTGNTGELFF.

This clone was counted a single time. The chain carries TRBV7-2 and TRBJ2-1, with TRBD2 identical over 8 bases. V shed 2 bases, J shed 4 bases, and the junction held 7 bases outside the gene matches. The CDR3 length is 16 residues. Germline lookup yields CDR1 SGHTA and CDR2 FQGNSA. The CDR3 DNA reads as TGTGCCAGCAGCTTATCCCTAGCGGGCCTTTACAATGAGCAGTTCTTC. Translated: CASSLSLAGLYNEQFF.

V gene TRBV18 combines with J gene TRBJ1-4; D is perhaps TRBD1 (5 bases). The length of the CDR3 is 14 residues. Germline assignment: CDR1 KGHSH and CDR2 LQKENI. V was pared by 6 bases and J by 5 bases, with 13 bases between. This CDR3 is CASSRDSSNEKLFF. Here the CDR3 DNA reads TGTGCCAGCTCTCGCGACAGCTCGAATGAAAAACTGTTTTTT.

The rearrangement joins TRBV7-9 to TRBJ2-1; no clear D gene. Trimming left V 4 bases short and J 5 bases short, with 6 bases between. The CDR3 is made up of 12 amino acids. Germline values: CDR1 SEHNR, CDR2 FQNEAQ (reference sequence). CDR3 region: CASSSPHNEQFF. CDR3 DNA: TGTGCCAGCAGCTCCCCCCACAATGAGCAGTTCTTC.

The chain recombines TRBV10-3 with TRBJ2-1; TRBD2 matches at 9 bases. Trimming took 0 bases from V and 5 from J; bases not matched to a gene: 5. Germline V gene data show CDR1 as ENHRY and CDR2 as SYGVKD. The CDR3 loop spans 16 amino acids. The chain's CDR3 is CAISESTASGNNEQFF. CDR3 in DNA: TGTGCCATCAGTGAGTCGACGGCTAGCGGGAACAATGAGCAGTTCTTC.

CDR3 nucleotide sequence: TGCAGCGTTGAGCCCAGCCGAGGGATCCAGTACTTC. Its translation: CSVEPSRGIQYF. V and J are TRBV29-1 and TRBJ2-5; a weak D match, TRBD2 (5 bases). The germline V and J ends were trimmed by 3 bases and 10 bases, with 15 bases remaining between them. The germline CDR1 and CDR2 sequences are SQVTM and ANQGSEA. There are 12 residues in the CDR3.

V and J are TRBV5-1 and TRBJ2-1; a possible D gene is TRBD2 (6 bases). The germline V gene has CDR1 SGHRS and CDR2 YFSETQ. The V end was cut by 4 bases, the J end by 3 bases, with 11 bases between. The CDR3 consists of 14 residues. DNA for the CDR3: TGCGCCAGCAGCGGCGGGACTGTCTACAATGAGCAGTTCTTC. Translated: CASSGGTVYNEQFF.

The chain is built from TRBV6-6 and TRBJ2-2; TRBD2 matches at 13 bases. Trimming took 7 bases from V and 5 from J; bases not matched to a gene: 13. This CDR3 comprises 18 residues. Germline V lookup: CDR1 MNHNY, CDR2 SVGAGI (reference sequence). CDR3 sequence reads: CASTRGRTSGSITGELFF. The CDR3 DNA follows: TGTGCCAGCACTCGGGGTCGGACTAGCGGGAGTATTACCGGGGAGCTGTTTTTT.

The gene calls are TRBV6-2 or TRBV6-3 and TRBJ2-5; tentatively, D is TRBD2 (5 bases). CDR1 and CDR2 (germline): MNHEY, SVGEGT. The V end was cut by 5 bases, the J end by 5 bases, with 15 bases between. The CDR3 extends over 14 amino acids. The CDR3 bases are TGTGCCAGCAGTGACCGGGTCGGGAAGGAGACCCAGTACTTC. This sequence encodes CASSDRVGKETQYF.

This chain connects TRBV7-2 to TRBJ2-3; 9 bases map to TRBD2. Germline values: CDR1 SGHTA, CDR2 FQGNSA. The CDR3 loop spans 16 amino acids. The trim removed 5 bases at V and 5 bases at J, leaving 11 bases unmatched. The CDR3 DNA follows: TGTGCCAGCAGCCGCGATAGCGGGGGAGGAGTAGATACGCAGTATTTT. Its translation: CASSRDSGGGVDTQYF.